These T cell receptor beta chains were read from a single sample in a study of CD8 T cells in Susac syndrome. MiXCR, applied by TCRdb to the immunoSEQ multiplex PCR reads, yields one record per CDR3 protein. The table shows roughly 140,000 distinct CDR3 sequences, with 95% occurring only once. The sequencing input was CD4+ T cells from PBMCs. These receptors all come from a human donor with Susac syndrome. Both conserved end residues are part of each CDR3. Fields, in order: CDR3 protein, CDR3 DNA, V gene, D gene, J gene, clone size. A D gene is named only where the DNA matches it firmly. Size values are once, few and many counts, or a class for expanded clones, and some rows have none.

CASSLASQEQYF,TGTGCCAGCAGCTTAGCGAGTCAGGAGCAGTACTTC,TRBV7-8,-,TRBJ2-7,-
CASSSSPDTQYF,TGTGCCAGCAGCTCTAGCCCAGATACGCAGTATTTT,TRBV7-2,-,TRBJ2-3,-
CASSRRDRSTDTQYF,TGTGCCAGCAGCCGGAGGGACAGATCCACAGATACGCAGTATTTT,TRBV5-6,-,TRBJ2-3,-
CASSFSENEKLFF,TGTGCCAGCAGTTTCTCTGAAAATGAAAAACTGTTTTTT,TRBV12-3/TRBV12-4,-,TRBJ1-4,-
CASGQAYGYTF,TGTGCCAGCGGACAGGCCTATGGCTACACCTTC,TRBV7-3,TRBD1,TRBJ1-2,-
CSARVDSQSPLHF,TGCAGTGCTAGAGTCGACAGTCAATCACCCCTCCACTTT,TRBV20-1,-,TRBJ1-6,-
CASSQERLAKNIQYF,TGTGCCAGCAGCCAAGAACGACTGGCCAAAAACATTCAGTACTTC,TRBV4-2,-,TRBJ2-4,-
CASSQDLASGQETQYF,TGTGCCAGCAGCCAAGATCTGGCTAGCGGGCAAGAGACCCAGTACTTC,TRBV3-1,TRBD2,TRBJ2-5,-
CSAPWASGTDTQYF,TGCAGTGCTCCTTGGGCTAGCGGCACAGATACGCAGTATTTT,TRBV20-1,-,TRBJ2-3,-
CSALGGQGLEQYF,TGCAGCGCCCTTGGGGGACAGGGGTTGGAGCAGTACTTC,TRBV29-1,TRBD1,TRBJ2-7,-
CATSIHPDSQETQYF,TGTGCCACCAGCATCCACCCCGACAGCCAAGAGACCCAGTACTTC,TRBV15,-,TRBJ2-5,-
CSVPDQPEGEQYF,TGCAGTGTTCCGGATCAACCCGAAGGAGAGCAGTACTTC,TRBV20-1,-,TRBJ2-7,-
CASSAIAFQGEQYF,TGTGCCAGCAGTGCTATAGCGTTTCAAGGCGAGCAGTACTTC,TRBV2,-,TRBJ2-7,-
CASSLAFGRVEAFF,TGTGCCAGCAGCTTAGCGTTTGGAAGAGTTGAAGCTTTCTTT,TRBV7-8,-,TRBJ1-1,-
CASSGLGLEQFF,TGTGCCAGCAGCGGCCTGGGGCTCGAGCAGTTCTTC,TRBV9,-,TRBJ2-1,-
CASSLYGGRWETQYF,TGTGCCAGCAGCTTATACGGGGGCCGATGGGAGACCCAGTACTTC,TRBV7-2,-,TRBJ2-5,-
CASSRGQGGDTIYF,TGTGCCAGCAGCCGGGGACAGGGCGGTGACACCATATATTTT,TRBV7-9,TRBD1,TRBJ1-3,-
CASSPTSGTTDTQYF,TGTGCCAGCTCCCCGACTAGCGGCACCACAGATACGCAGTATTTT,TRBV25-1,TRBD2,TRBJ2-3,once
CASSAWGSGGADTQYF,TGTGCCAGCAGCGCTTGGGGTAGCGGGGGTGCAGATACGCAGTATTTT,TRBV9,TRBD2,TRBJ2-3,-